Shown below are 26 T cell receptor beta chains from a single sample sequenced in a study of T cells in Graves' hyperthyroidism and ophthalmopathy. TCR beta CDR3 sequences were amplified from RNA transcripts. TCR CDR3 underwent first-round RT-PCR with the HTBI primer set. TCRdb re-analysed the multiplex PCR reads in MiXCR, keeping a single row per CDR3 protein. The sample has 390,000 or so distinct CDR3 sequences, approximately 15% seen once. Input material: blood. The receptors here all came from a man aged 18 to 29 with Graves' ophthalmopathy.

This clonotype was counted at least ten times. The chain carries TRBV15 and TRBJ2-7; D unresolved. Trimming removed 8 bases at V and 1 base at J, with 15 bases between. Germline V gene lookup returns CDR1 LNHNV and CDR2 YYDKDF (reference sequence). This CDR3 contains 14 residues. The CDR3 DNA follows: TGTGCCACCCGGCCCACTCCCAATTCCTACGAGCAGTACTTC. As protein: CATRPTPNSYEQYF.

The chain links TRBV7-2 to TRBJ1-4; D possibly corresponds to TRBD1 (5 bases). Germline-derived CDR1 and CDR2 are SGHTA and FQGNSA. This CDR3 contains 13 residues. Deletions cut 3 bases from V and 10 bases from J, with 12 bases between. This chain's CDR3 is CASSLGIRGKLFF. CDR3 nucleotides: TGTGCCAGCAGCTTGGGGATAAGGGGAAAACTGTTTTTT.

Only one count was recorded for this clonotype. This chain links TRBV30 with TRBJ2-5; D gene unclear. The CDR3 loop spans 11 amino acids. V was cut by 2 bases and J by 8 bases, with 9 bases left in between. Germline CDR1 GTSNPN, CDR2 SVGIG (reference sequence). CDR3 in amino acids: CAWSPGPTQYF. In DNA form, the CDR3 reads TGTGCCTGGAGTCCCGGGCCAACCCAGTACTTC.

This clonotype was detected many times. The J gene is TRBJ2-7, the V gene TRBV7-2; D is unresolved. In germline, CDR1 is SGHTA, CDR2 FQGNSA. V lost 4 bases and J 2 bases, leaving 9 bases between the germline ends. The CDR3 extends over 13 amino acids. In DNA form, the CDR3 reads TGTGCCAGCAGCTCCTCAGGTACCTACGAGCAGTACTTC. It yields the protein CASSSSGTYEQYF.

The sample holds many counts of this clonotype. V usage is TRBV20-1 and J usage is TRBJ1-2; possible D gene TRBD1, 6 bases. V was shortened by 1 base and J by 10 bases, with 16 bases between the two germline ends. Germline V gene sequence: CDR1 DFQATT, CDR2 SNEGSKA (reference sequence). The CDR3 covers 13 residues. This chain's CDR3 is CSARGPDGGLYTF. The DNA for the CDR3 is TGCAGTGCTAGAGGGCCAGATGGGGGGCTCTACACCTTC.

This clonotype occurred many times. The chain combines TRBV7-9 with TRBJ1-1; D gene ambiguous. This CDR3 has 12 amino acids. Per the germline V gene, CDR1 is SEHNR and CDR2 is FQNEAQ (reference sequence). V was clipped by 4 bases and J by 3 bases, with 6 bases between them. This CDR3 reads CASSSEYTEAFF. CDR3 nucleotide sequence: TGTGCCAGCAGCTCCGAATACACTGAAGCTTTCTTT.

DNA of the CDR3: TGTGCCACCAGTGATGCAGGGATTGGCAAAAACATTCAGTACTTC. Protein: CATSDAGIGKNIQYF. The rearrangement joins TRBV24-1 to TRBJ2-4; a possible D gene is TRBD1 (5 bases). Per germline, CDR1 KGHDR and CDR2 SFDVKD. The CDR3 spans 15 residues. V gave up 3 bases and J gave up 3 bases, with 11 bases separating them.

This clonotype was counted many times. The rearrangement uses TRBV6-1 and TRBJ1-5; 7 bases match TRBD1. CDR1 is MNHNS and CDR2 is SASEGT in the germline V gene. J lost 0 bases, V lost 6 bases, and 2 bases had no gene match. There are 14 residues in the CDR3. The CDR3 sequence: CASRTGYSNQPQHF. CDR3 DNA: TGTGCCAGCAGGACAGGGTATAGCAATCAGCCCCAGCATTTT.

In its sample, this clonotype was seen many times. V gene TRBV10-3 combines with J gene TRBJ2-1; 7 nucleotides align to TRBD2. V shed 1 base and J 6 bases; nucleotides not matched to a gene: 9. CDR1 and CDR2 (germline): ENHRY, SYGVKD. The CDR3 is 16 amino acids. In DNA form, the CDR3 reads TGTGCCATCAGTGAGTTTGCGGGAGTGGTATCCAATGAGCAGTTCTTC. Translation: CAISEFAGVVSNEQFF.

This clonotype appeared a few times. The V call is TRBV5-1, the J call TRBJ1-3; TRBD1 is a possible D gene (5 bases). From germline, CDR1 is SGHRS and CDR2 YFSETQ. The CDR3 runs 17 residues. V lost 0 bases to trimming and J lost 0 bases, with 13 bases between them. CDR3 residues: CASSLAGQYHSGNTIYF. DNA of the CDR3: TGCGCCAGCAGCTTGGCGGGGCAGTACCACTCTGGAAACACCATATATTTT.

The rearrangement links TRBV9 to TRBJ1-6; D possibly corresponds to TRBD1 (6 bases). The CDR3 is 17 residues long. Trimming stripped 0 bases from V and 4 bases from J, with 14 bases between. The germline CDR1 and CDR2 sequences are SGDLS and YYNGEE. CDR3 region: CASSVGGQPKYNSPLHF. The CDR3, as DNA: TGTGCCAGCAGCGTAGGTGGACAGCCAAAGTATAATTCACCCCTCCACTTT.

This clonotype was seen ten or more times. This chain links TRBV12-3 or TRBV12-4 with TRBJ2-3; 15 bases align to TRBD2. J gave up 5 bases and V 5 bases, and 5 bases lay outside the gene matches. The CDR3 length is 16 residues. The CDR3 loop reads CASSPGLAGGVDTQYF. The CDR3 DNA is TGTGCCAGCAGTCCGGGACTAGCGGGGGGAGTAGATACGCAGTATTTT.

V gene TRBV10-1 combines with J gene TRBJ2-3; maybe TRBD2 (6 bases). The CDR3 has 14 amino acids. CDR1 WNHNN and CDR2 SYGVQD come from the germline V gene (reference sequence). V lost 6 bases, J lost 2 bases, and 12 bases lay in between. CDR3 loop: CASSAGMVTDTQYF. The CDR3 bases are TGCGCCAGCAGCGCGGGGATGGTCACAGATACGCAGTATTTT.

This clonotype came up many times. The chain couples TRBV6-1 to TRBJ1-1, with unresolved D. Germline V gives CDR1 MNHNS, CDR2 SASEGT. Trimming took off 4 bases at V and 3 bases at J, with 12 bases between the two ends. CDR3 length equals 14 residues. The CDR3 bases are TGTGCCAGCAGTGCCGAGAGGGCAGACACTGAAGCTTTCTTT. Its translation is CASSAERADTEAFF.

This clonotype was detected only a few times. The chain employs TRBV30 and TRBJ2-4; D uncertain. Germline V gives CDR1 GTSNPN, CDR2 SVGIG (reference sequence). V dropped 3 bases and J dropped 0 bases, with 6 bases sitting between them. This CDR3 comprises 13 residues. The CDR3 region has the DNA TGTGCCTGGAGCCCCTTAGCCAAAAACATTCAGTACTTC. Translated: CAWSPLAKNIQYF.

The sample holds many counts of this clonotype. The rearrangement joins TRBV20-1 to TRBJ2-7, with TRBD2 matching over 9 bases. The CDR3 has 15 amino acids. CDR1 and CDR2 from the germline V gene are DFQATT and SNEGSKA (reference sequence). Germline trimming cut 2 bases from V and 4 bases from J; bases unmatched to any gene: 9. The CDR3 region is CSARIAGALSYEQYF. CDR3 DNA: TGCAGTGCTAGAATAGCGGGAGCTTTATCTTACGAGCAGTACTTC.

This clonotype was detected many times. The V gene is TRBV11-2, the J gene TRBJ2-1, with 8 positions matching TRBD1. CDR1 and CDR2 (germline): SGHAT, FQNNGV. This CDR3 spans 16 amino acids. The V segment lost 0 bases and the J segment 14 bases; nucleotides outside the gene matches: 15. The CDR3 coding sequence is TGTGCCAGCAGCTTAGATGGCGGACAGGGTGGGATTAGGGAGTTCTTC. Translated: CASSLDGGQGGIREFF.

In this sample, this clonotype turned up many times. This chain uses TRBV6-5 with TRBJ2-1; TRBD2 aligns across 8 bases. V shed 2 bases and J 5 bases; nucleotides not matched to a gene: 2. This CDR3 comprises 14 residues. Germline loops: CDR1 MNHEY, CDR2 SVGAGI. The chain's CDR3 is CASSYEAGDNEQFF. The DNA of the CDR3 is TGTGCCAGCAGTTACGAAGCGGGAGACAATGAGCAGTTCTTC.

This clonotype has ten or more counts. The chain employs TRBV6-1 and TRBJ2-1; D is possibly TRBD1 or TRBD2 (6 bases each). The CDR3 has 15 residues. V lost 2 bases and J 2 bases, leaving 10 bases between the germline ends. Germline V gene data show CDR1 as MNHNS and CDR2 as SASEGT. The CDR3 loop is CASSEWGDTYNEQFF. The CDR3 DNA follows: TGTGCCAGCAGTGAATGGGGGGACACCTACAATGAGCAGTTCTTC.

Details on this clonotype: Possible read error: a much larger clone is one base away. J is TRBJ2-1 and V is TRBV11-2, with 8 nucleotides matching TRBD2. The CDR3 extends over 14 amino acids. CDR1 SGHAT and CDR2 FQNNGV come from the germline V gene. CDR3 loop: CAGSLAGLDNEQFF. CDR3 nucleotides: TGTGCCGGCAGCTTAGCGGGACTAGACAATGAGCAGTTCTTC.

The chain carries TRBV5-8 and TRBJ2-5, with 8 bases matching TRBD2. Losses at the gene ends were 4 bases for V and 5 bases for J; bases not matched to a gene: 13. The CDR3 is made up of 16 amino acids. Germline CDR1 is SGHTS and CDR2 is YDEGEE. CDR3 amino acids: CASSNGLAGGSETQYF. The CDR3 coding sequence is TGTGCCAGCAGCAACGGACTAGCCGGAGGGAGCGAGACCCAGTACTTC. Combining the CDR3 with reference TRBV5-8 and TRBJ2-5 gives the whole variable domain EAGVTQSPTHLIKTRGQQATLRCSPISGHTSVYWYQQALGLGLQFLLWYDEGEERNRGNFPPRFSGRQFPNYSSELNVNALELEDSALYLCASSNGLAGGSETQYFGPGTRLLVL.

This clonotype was recorded many times. The chain joins TRBV3-1 to TRBJ2-7, with 10 bases that match TRBD2. Germline values: CDR1 LGHDT, CDR2 YNNKEL (reference sequence). The length of the CDR3 is 15 residues. The V gene end was trimmed by 4 bases and the J gene end by 7 bases; junction bases not matched to a gene: 10. The CDR3 loop reads CASSPTLAGVDEQYF. The CDR3 DNA reads as TGTGCCAGCAGCCCTACTCTAGCGGGAGTGGATGAGCAGTACTTC.

This clonotype was seen at least ten times. The chain recombines TRBV11-2 with TRBJ1-2, with D hard to call. V lost 4 bases, J lost 5 bases, and 8 bases lay in between. The CDR3 is 12 residues long. The germline CDR1 and CDR2 sequences are SGHAT and FQNNGV. DNA of the CDR3: TGTGCCAGCAGCTCCGAAGGGTATGGCTACACCTTC. Protein sequence: CASSSEGYGYTF.

The table lists this clonotype with a few counts. This chain connects TRBV29-1 to TRBJ2-3; the D is unclear. Trimming stripped 3 bases from V and 0 bases from J, with 4 bases between. Germline V gene lookup returns CDR1 SQVTM and CDR2 ANQGSEA. The CDR3 sequence is 12 residues long. The CDR3 loop is CSVDPSTDTQYF. Written as DNA, the CDR3 is TGCAGCGTTGATCCGAGCACAGATACGCAGTATTTT.

This chain links TRBV18 with TRBJ2-5, with D unclear. Germline CDR1 is KGHSH and CDR2 is LQKENI. The CDR3 extends over 12 amino acids. The V gene lost 0 bases and the J gene lost 5 bases, with 4 bases spanning the gap. CDR3 in amino acids: CASSPPSETQYF. The CDR3 DNA is TGTGCCAGCTCACCACCGTCGGAGACCCAGTACTTC.

This clonotype occurred many times. The chain combines TRBV3-1 with TRBJ2-1, with D unclear. Trimming took off 4 bases at V and 0 bases at J, with 10 bases between the two ends. The germline V gene encodes CDR1 LGHDT and CDR2 YNNKEL (reference sequence). The CDR3 loop spans 15 amino acids. The CDR3 is CASSRLLSSYNEQFF. The DNA for the CDR3 is TGTGCCAGCAGCCGACTCCTCAGCTCCTACAATGAGCAGTTCTTC.